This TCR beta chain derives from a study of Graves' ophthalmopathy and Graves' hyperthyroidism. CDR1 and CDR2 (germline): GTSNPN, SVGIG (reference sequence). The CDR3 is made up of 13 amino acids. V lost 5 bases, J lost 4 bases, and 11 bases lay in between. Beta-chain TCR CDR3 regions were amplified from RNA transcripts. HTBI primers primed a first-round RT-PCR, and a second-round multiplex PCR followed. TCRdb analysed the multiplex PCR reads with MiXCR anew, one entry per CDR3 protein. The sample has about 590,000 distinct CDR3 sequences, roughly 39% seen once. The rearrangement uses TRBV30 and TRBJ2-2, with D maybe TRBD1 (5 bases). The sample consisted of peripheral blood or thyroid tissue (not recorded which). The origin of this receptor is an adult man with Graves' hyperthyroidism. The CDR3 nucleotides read TGTGCCTGGGGATCTGGGGCCACCGGGGAGCTGTTTTTT. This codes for CAWGSGATGELFF.